The 16 T cell receptor beta chains reported below all come from one sample, sequenced in a study of blood T cell repertoires in COVID-19. Data came from immunoSEQ multiplex PCR; TCRdb stores just in-frame clones and leaves some out. The sample carries about 210,000 clones, under 90% recorded once. The sequencing input was peripheral blood. The receptors come from a woman aged 40-49 years with active or convalescent COVID-19.

As DNA, the CDR3 is TGTGCCAGCAGTTTGGACATCTACGAGCAGTACTTC. Its translation is CASSLDIYEQYF. The genes are TRBV12-3 or TRBV12-4 and TRBJ2-7; a weak D match, TRBD1 (5 bases). This CDR3 spans 12 amino acids. V lost 3 bases, J lost 3 bases, and 6 bases lay in between.

This sequence joins TRBV9 and TRBJ2-1; 7 bases map to TRBD1. Germline CDR1 SGDLS, CDR2 YYNGEE. V was clipped by 0 bases and J by 2 bases; unmatched bases: 2. This CDR3 region has 15 residues. DNA of the CDR3: TGTGCCAGCAGCGTAGTAGGGGGCGCCTACAATGAGCAGTTCTTC. Amino acids: CASSVVGGAYNEQFF.

The chain employs TRBV11-2 and TRBJ2-5; D unclear. Germline V gene data show CDR1 as SGHAT and CDR2 as FQNNGV. The CDR3 covers 14 residues. Trimming left V 1 base short and J 2 bases short, with 8 bases between. CDR3 DNA: TGTGCCAGCAGCTTAGTGTCCAGTCAAGAGACCCAGTACTTC. Translating gives CASSLVSSQETQYF. Filled out from reference TRBV11-2 and TRBJ2-5, the complete variable domain reads EAGVAQSPRYKIIEKRQSVAFWCNPISGHATLYWYQQILGQGPKLLIQFQNNGVVDDSQLPKDRFSAERLKGVDSTLKIQPAKLEDSAVYLCASSLVSSQETQYFGPGTRLLVL.

The chain employs TRBV15 and TRBJ1-1, with 7 bases matching TRBD1. In germline, CDR1 is LNHNV, CDR2 YYDKDF (reference sequence). The ends lost 7 bases at V and 1 base at J; junction bases unmatched: 6. The length of the CDR3 is 14 residues. CDR3 residues: CATNRQGGNTEAFF. CDR3 bases: TGTGCCACCAATAGACAGGGAGGGAACACTGAAGCTTTCTTT.

The V gene is TRBV2, the J gene TRBJ2-1; D is possibly TRBD1 (6 bases). The CDR3 runs 12 residues. CDR1 and CDR2 (germline): SNHLY, FYNNEI. V shed 7 bases and J shed 13 bases, with 17 bases lying between them. The CDR3 is CASTYGQKFQFF. CDR3 sequence (DNA): TGTGCCAGCACCTATGGACAGAAGTTTCAGTTCTTC. Full variable domain (missing parts from reference TRBV2 and TRBJ2-1): EPEVTQTPSHQVTQMGQEVILRCVPISNHLYFYWYRQILGQKVEFLVSFYNNEISEKSEIFDDQFSVERPDGSNFTLKIRSTKLEDSAMYFCASTYGQKFQFFGPGTRLTVL.

The chain employs TRBV5-4 and TRBJ2-3; 7 bases map to TRBD1. The CDR3 runs to 15 residues. The V gene end was trimmed by 4 bases and the J gene end by 6 bases; junction bases not matched to a gene: 11. Germline assignment: CDR1 SGHNT and CDR2 YYREEE (reference sequence). The CDR3 loop is CASSRTGEGWDTQYF. CDR3 DNA: TGTGCCAGCAGCCGGACAGGCGAAGGGTGGGATACGCAGTATTTT.

This clone was found a few times. The V call is TRBV7-8, the J call TRBJ2-1, with D hard to call. V was trimmed by 1 base and J by 8 bases, leaving 3 bases between them. From germline, CDR1 is SGHVS and CDR2 FQNEAQ. The CDR3 length is 11 residues. Here the CDR3 reads CASSLVDEQFF. In DNA, the CDR3 is TGTGCCAGCAGCTTAGTCGATGAGCAGTTCTTC.

The chain links TRBV10-3 to TRBJ2-3, with 8 bases matching TRBD2. CDR3 length equals 15 residues. V was pared by 2 bases and J by 5 bases, with 6 bases of the junction left unmatched. Germline values: CDR1 ENHRY, CDR2 SYGVKD. The CDR3 region has the DNA TGTGCCATCAGTGAGAGAGGACGGGGGGGAGATACGCAGTATTTT. Its protein is CAISERGRGGDTQYF.

CDR3 residues: CASSEYTGYEQYF. Here the CDR3 DNA reads TGCGCCAGCAGTGAGTACACGGGCTACGAGCAGTACTTC. The chain uses TRBV10-1 and TRBJ2-7, with no clear D. V lost 1 base to trimming and J lost 3 bases, with 7 bases between them. In germline, CDR1 is WNHNN, CDR2 SYGVQD (reference sequence). This CDR3 spans 13 amino acids.

This chain connects TRBV25-1 to TRBJ1-2; 7 bases align to TRBD1. The CDR3 spans 14 residues. In germline, CDR1 is MGHDK, CDR2 SYGVNS. J gave up 4 bases and V 3 bases, and 5 bases lay outside the gene matches. Here the CDR3 reads CASSDDRAIYGYTF. The DNA for the CDR3 is TGTGCCAGCAGTGATGACAGGGCGATCTATGGCTACACCTTC.

The chain joins TRBV5-1 to TRBJ1-1; D uncertain. The V and J ends lost 1 base and 8 bases respectively, with 9 bases between them. CDR3 length: 12 amino acids. Per germline, CDR1 SGHRS and CDR2 YFSETQ. The CDR3 DNA is TGCGCCAGCAGCTTGCGGGGAATGGAAGCTTTCTTT. Translating it yields CASSLRGMEAFF. The full variable domain, in which reference TRBV5-1 and TRBJ1-1 provide the parts outside the CDR3, is KAGVTQTPRYLIKTRGQQVTLSCSPISGHRSVSWYQQTPGQGLQFLFEYFSETQRNKGNFPGRFSGRQFSNSRSEMNVSTLELGDSALYLCASSLRGMEAFFGQGTRLTVV.

The rearrangement joins TRBV7-9 to TRBJ2-5, with 9 nucleotides matching TRBD2. CDR3 size: 18 residues. Germline values: CDR1 SEHNR, CDR2 FQNEAQ (reference sequence). V gave up 11 bases and J gave up 5 bases; unmatched junction bases: 24. The CDR3 here is CAGGDASSLAGDGETQYF. DNA for the CDR3: TGTGCCGGAGGGGATGCCAGCAGCTTAGCGGGGGATGGCGAGACCCAGTACTTC.

This clone was found once. The V gene is TRBV4-1, the J gene TRBJ2-1, with 7 bases fitting TRBD2. The V segment lost 3 bases and the J segment 7 bases; nucleotides outside the gene matches: 9. CDR1 and CDR2 from the germline V gene are MGHRA and YSYEKL. This CDR3 has 15 residues. The CDR3 loop is CASSQGEGVNNEQFF. The CDR3 bases are TGCGCCAGCAGCCAGGGGGAGGGAGTCAATAATGAGCAGTTCTTC.

The CDR3, as DNA: TGTGCCAGCAGCCAAGATCTTTGGGACAGGTTCTACGAGCAGTACTTC. It yields the protein CASSQDLWDRFYEQYF. The rearrangement links TRBV3-1 (or the pseudogene TRBV3-2) to TRBJ2-7, with 8 nucleotides matching TRBD1. After removal of 0 bases from V and 3 bases from J, the junction contained 7 bases not matched to a gene. Germline V gene sequence: CDR1 LGHDT, CDR2 YNNKEL (reference sequence). The CDR3 has 16 residues.

This clone came up a few times. This chain connects TRBV7-9 to TRBJ2-3, with 10 bases that match TRBD2. The CDR3 consists of 15 residues. V was clipped by 5 bases and J by 4 bases; unmatched bases: 6. CDR1 and CDR2 (germline): SEHNR, FQNEAQ (reference sequence). The CDR3 is CASSKGTSEADTQYF. The CDR3 nucleotides are TGTGCCAGCAGCAAAGGGACTAGCGAAGCAGATACGCAGTATTTT.

The chain couples TRBV2 to TRBJ2-7; 8 bases match TRBD1. This CDR3 has 13 amino acids. Germline V lookup: CDR1 SNHLY, CDR2 FYNNEI. J gave up 5 bases and V 9 bases, and 9 bases lay outside the gene matches. CDR3 nucleotides: TGTGCCAGTAGGACAGGGAGAGGAGACGAGCAGTACTTC. As protein: CASRTGRGDEQYF.